These T cell receptor beta chains were read from a single sample in a study of blood T cell repertoires in COVID-19. The table came from immunoSEQ multiplex PCR; TCRdb's copy has only in-frame clones and leaves some out. The data hold around 300,000 clones, with just over 85% observed a single time. The sample consisted of peripheral blood. These receptors originate from a woman in her 30s with active or convalescent COVID-19. Each CDR3 is given with its conserved first and last residue. D genes are given only for firm matches. Where a row states a size, it is once, few, many or the class of an expanded clone; other rows omit it.

J gene: TRBJ2-6; V gene: TRBV9; clone size: .; D gene: .; CDR3 protein: CASSPRFSGANVLTF; CDR3 DNA: TGTGCCAGCAGCCCTCGTTTCTCTGGGGCCAACGTCCTGACTTTC
J gene: TRBJ1-6; V gene: TRBV14; clone size: .; D gene: TRBD1; CDR3 protein: CASSPGTGMSSPLHF; CDR3 DNA: TGTGCCAGCAGCCCCGGGACAGGGATGTCTTCACCCCTCCACTTT
J gene: TRBJ1-4; V gene: TRBV30; clone size: .; D gene: TRBD1; CDR3 protein: CAWKQGPNEKLFF; CDR3 DNA: TGTGCCTGGAAACAGGGGCCTAATGAAAAACTGTTTTTT
J gene: TRBJ1-6; V gene: TRBV5-1; clone size: once; D gene: TRBD1; CDR3 protein: CASSLGQGGNSPLHF; CDR3 DNA: TGCGCCAGCAGCTTGGGACAGGGGGGAAATTCACCCCTCCACTTT
J gene: TRBJ1-5; V gene: TRBV19; clone size: .; D gene: .; CDR3 protein: CASSRWWDQPQHF; CDR3 DNA: TGTGCCAGTAGCAGGTGGTGGGATCAGCCCCAGCATTTT
J gene: TRBJ2-4; V gene: TRBV27; clone size: .; D gene: TRBD2; CDR3 protein: CASSSRLAGDGNIQYF; CDR3 DNA: TGTGCCAGCAGTTCTCGACTAGCGGGGGACGGGAACATTCAGTACTTC
J gene: TRBJ2-3; V gene: TRBV5-1; clone size: .; D gene: TRBD2; CDR3 protein: CASSPAGTSRTDTQYF; CDR3 DNA: TGCGCCAGCAGTCCGGCCGGGACTAGCAGGACAGATACGCAGTATTTT
J gene: TRBJ2-1; V gene: TRBV5-1; clone size: few; D gene: TRBD2; CDR3 protein: CASSGGLAGSLYNEQFF; CDR3 DNA: TGCGCCAGCAGCGGCGGACTAGCGGGGTCCTTATACAATGAGCAGTTCTTC
J gene: TRBJ1-4; V gene: TRBV10-1; clone size: .; D gene: .; CDR3 protein: CASSEAKTCRSEKLFF; CDR3 DNA: TGCGCCAGCAGTGAGGCGAAGACTTGTCGGTCGGAAAAACTGTTTTTT
J gene: TRBJ1-5; V gene: TRBV7-9; clone size: .; D gene: TRBD1; CDR3 protein: CASSFVQGAGNQPQHF; CDR3 DNA: TGTGCCAGCAGCTTCGTTCAGGGGGCAGGAAATCAGCCCCAGCATTTT
J gene: TRBJ2-1; V gene: TRBV7-9; clone size: .; D gene: TRBD1; CDR3 protein: CASSLTRTGEYNEQFF; CDR3 DNA: TGTGCCAGCAGCTTAACCCGGACAGGGGAGTACAATGAGCAGTTCTTC
J gene: TRBJ2-5; V gene: TRBV7-2; clone size: once; D gene: TRBD2; CDR3 protein: CASSRSGGVQETQYF; CDR3 DNA: TGTGCCAGCAGCAGAAGCGGGGGGGTCCAAGAGACCCAGTACTTC
J gene: TRBJ2-4; V gene: TRBV6-2/TRBV6-3; clone size: once; D gene: .; CDR3 protein: CASSYGGSAKNIQYF; CDR3 DNA: TGTGCCAGCAGTTACGGGGGGTCAGCCAAAAACATTCAGTACTTC
J gene: TRBJ1-6; V gene: TRBV19; clone size: .; D gene: .; CDR3 protein: CASRRKQGNWSPLHF; CDR3 DNA: TGTGCCAGTAGGCGTAAACAGGGAAATTGGTCACCCCTCCACTTT
J gene: TRBJ2-1; V gene: TRBV7-9; clone size: once; D gene: TRBD1; CDR3 protein: CASSRGQGFFNEQFF; CDR3 DNA: TGTGCCAGCAGCCGGGGACAGGGGTTCTTCAATGAGCAGTTCTTC
J gene: TRBJ2-1; V gene: TRBV6-5; clone size: .; D gene: .; CDR3 protein: CAGALGRNEQFF; CDR3 DNA: TGTGCCGGGGCTTTGGGCCGCAATGAGCAGTTCTTC
J gene: TRBJ2-1; V gene: TRBV7-2; clone size: once; D gene: TRBD2; CDR3 protein: CASSWGTGLAGDEQFF; CDR3 DNA: TGTGCCAGCAGCTGGGGTACCGGACTAGCGGGGGATGAGCAGTTCTTC
J gene: TRBJ2-7; V gene: TRBV21-1; clone size: .; D gene: .; CDR3 protein: CASTRPERRREQYF; CDR3 DNA: TGTGCCAGCACTCGACCGGAGCGGAGACGAGAGCAGTACTTC
J gene: TRBJ2-5; V gene: TRBV15; clone size: .; D gene: .; CDR3 protein: CATSREPLARETQYF; CDR3 DNA: TGTGCCACCAGCAGAGAGCCTCTAGCGAGGGAGACCCAGTACTTC
J gene: TRBJ2-1; V gene: TRBV2; clone size: .; D gene: .; CDR3 protein: CASTSSFHNEQFF; CDR3 DNA: TGTGCCAGCACTAGCAGCTTCCACAATGAGCAGTTCTTC
J gene: TRBJ2-6; V gene: TRBV6-1; clone size: few; D gene: .; CDR3 protein: CASSDGGGRAPGANVLTF; CDR3 DNA: TGTGCCAGCAGTGACGGGGGAGGCAGGGCTCCTGGGGCCAACGTCCTGACTTTC
J gene: TRBJ2-1; V gene: TRBV9; clone size: .; D gene: TRBD2; CDR3 protein: CASSVGSGGPLNEQFF; CDR3 DNA: TGTGCCAGCAGCGTAGGCAGCGGGGGGCCTCTCAATGAGCAGTTCTTC
J gene: TRBJ1-1; V gene: TRBV5-6; clone size: .; D gene: TRBD1; CDR3 protein: CASGGQGGTEAFF; CDR3 DNA: TGTGCCAGCGGTGGACAGGGCGGCACTGAAGCTTTCTTT
J gene: TRBJ2-3; V gene: TRBV27; clone size: .; D gene: TRBD2; CDR3 protein: CASRPFPTSGGVDTQYF; CDR3 DNA: TGTGCCAGCCGACCTTTTCCCACTAGCGGGGGGGTAGATACGCAGTATTTT
J gene: TRBJ2-2; V gene: TRBV7-7; clone size: once; D gene: .; CDR3 protein: CASSLASGTGELFF; CDR3 DNA: TGTGCTAGCAGCTTAGCATCGGGGACCGGGGAGCTGTTTTTT
J gene: TRBJ2-1; V gene: TRBV28; clone size: .; D gene: .; CDR3 protein: CATRLLTGSNYNEQFF; CDR3 DNA: TGTGCCACCCGCCTATTAACAGGCTCTAACTACAATGAGCAGTTCTTC
J gene: TRBJ2-3; V gene: TRBV21-1; clone size: .; D gene: .; CDR3 protein: CASSTGRQGLTDTQYF; CDR3 DNA: TGTGCCAGCAGCACCGGCCGACAGGGACTCACAGATACGCAGTATTTT
J gene: TRBJ2-5; V gene: TRBV14; clone size: .; D gene: .; CDR3 protein: CASSPGTLYQETQYF; CDR3 DNA: TGTGCCAGCAGCCCCGGGACACTGTACCAAGAGACCCAGTACTTC
J gene: TRBJ2-7; V gene: TRBV28; clone size: once; D gene: .; CDR3 protein: CASSLFRGSPYEQYF; CDR3 DNA: TGTGCCAGCAGTTTATTTAGGGGTTCCCCTTACGAGCAGTACTTC
J gene: TRBJ2-7; V gene: TRBV2; clone size: .; D gene: TRBD1; CDR3 protein: CASSIGQGGYGEQYF; CDR3 DNA: TGTGCCAGCAGTATCGGACAGGGGGGCTATGGGGAGCAGTACTTC
J gene: TRBJ1-1; V gene: TRBV5-4; clone size: once; D gene: .; CDR3 protein: CASSLVAGGNTEAFF; CDR3 DNA: TGTGCCAGCAGCTTGGTAGCGGGGGGGAACACTGAAGCTTTCTTT
J gene: TRBJ1-1; V gene: TRBV19; clone size: .; D gene: .; CDR3 protein: CASIKGVTEAFF; CDR3 DNA: TGTGCCAGTATTAAGGGAGTTACTGAAGCTTTCTTT
J gene: TRBJ2-1; V gene: TRBV9; clone size: .; D gene: .; CDR3 protein: CASSLSGVNEQFF; CDR3 DNA: TGTGCCAGCAGCCTATCAGGGGTCAATGAGCAGTTCTTC
J gene: TRBJ1-2; V gene: TRBV27; clone size: .; D gene: TRBD1; CDR3 protein: CASSPDVRGFGYTF; CDR3 DNA: TGTGCCAGCAGTCCGGACGTCAGGGGGTTTGGCTACACCTTC
J gene: TRBJ1-5; V gene: TRBV29-1; clone size: .; D gene: .; CDR3 protein: CSVGEGGGQPQHF; CDR3 DNA: TGCAGCGTTGGGGAGGGTGGTGGGCAGCCCCAGCATTTT
J gene: TRBJ2-3; V gene: TRBV6-5; clone size: .; D gene: .; CDR3 protein: CASSSRLVSTDTQYF; CDR3 DNA: TGTGCCAGCAGTTCGCGGCTAGTCTCGACAGATACGCAGTATTTT
J gene: TRBJ1-6; V gene: TRBV5-1; clone size: .; D gene: .; CDR3 protein: CASSPGGGLGNSPLHF; CDR3 DNA: TGCGCCAGCAGCCCCGGCGGGGGGCTCGGGAATTCACCCCTCCACTTT
J gene: TRBJ2-3; V gene: TRBV9; clone size: .; D gene: .; CDR3 protein: CASSVARLTRVDTQYF; CDR3 DNA: TGTGCCAGCAGCGTAGCCCGGCTCACTAGGGTAGATACGCAGTATTTT
J gene: TRBJ1-6; V gene: TRBV7-8; clone size: .; D gene: TRBD1; CDR3 protein: CASSPIPGTGNSPLHF; CDR3 DNA: TGTGCCAGCAGCCCCATTCCAGGGACAGGAAATTCACCCCTCCACTTT